Listed below are T cell receptor beta chains from one sample, sequenced in a study of control samples from healthy donors and cancer patients. The repertoire was sequenced with immunoSEQ multiplex PCR; TCRdb's copy has only in-frame clones and lacks some. This sample yields about 74,000 clones, of which about 88% are seen a single time; around 5.4% belongs to the top ten. The specimen sequenced was blood. All receptors derive from a woman aged 50 to 60 in good health. Each CDR3 is given with its conserved first and last residue. D genes are given only for firm matches. Clone size is not always given. Where it is, it says once, few, many or a class for expanded clones.

j_call,clone_size,d_call,v_call,cdr3_aa,cdr3_nt
TRBJ1-2,-,-,TRBV29-1,CSVDLGGYGYTF,TGCAGCGTTGATTTAGGGGGCTATGGCTACACCTTC
TRBJ2-2,few,TRBD2,TRBV18,CASSPRTSVSGELFF,TGTGCCAGCTCACCAAGGACTAGCGTTTCCGGGGAGCTGTTTTTT
TRBJ1-2,-,-,TRBV9,CASSVEGGAGYTF,TGTGCCAGCAGCGTAGAGGGGGGCGCAGGCTACACCTTC
TRBJ1-1,-,-,TRBV3-1/TRBV3-2,CASSPDAIRAAEAFF,TGTGCCAGCAGCCCTGACGCCATCAGGGCGGCTGAAGCTTTCTTT
TRBJ1-1,-,-,TRBV25-1,CASSEGGRAINTEAFF,TGTGCCAGCAGTGAAGGGGGCAGGGCGATTAACACTGAAGCTTTCTTT
TRBJ2-7,-,-,TRBV11-2,CASSRLEDPTPTKQYF,TGTGCCAGCAGCCGATTAGAGGACCCGACCCCTACGAAGCAGTACTTC
TRBJ2-5,-,TRBD1,TRBV6-5,CASSPGQGGEETQYF,TGTGCCAGCAGTCCGGGACAGGGGGGCGAAGAGACCCAGTACTTC
TRBJ2-7,-,-,TRBV21-1,CASSKVGDRGLYEQYF,TGTGCCAGCAGCAAAGTTGGGGACAGGGGGCTCTACGAGCAGTACTTC
TRBJ1-2,-,-,TRBV19,CASSTYPGGHGYTF,TGTGCCAGTAGTACCTACCCCGGGGGGCATGGCTACACCTTC
TRBJ2-7,-,-,TRBV20-1,CSAGQLYEQYF,TGCAGTGCTGGGCAGCTCTACGAGCAGTACTTC
TRBJ1-1,-,-,TRBV14,CASSQYTEAFF,TGTGCCAGCAGCCAGTACACTGAAGCTTTCTTT
TRBJ2-4,-,TRBD1,TRBV6-5,CASSYSRGKGNIQYF,TGTGCCAGCAGTTATTCCAGGGGGAAAGGAAACATTCAGTACTTC
TRBJ1-3,-,-,TRBV24-1,CATSDPRGSGNTIYF,TGTGCCACCAGTGATCCCAGGGGTTCTGGAAACACCATATATTTT
TRBJ2-7,-,TRBD1,TRBV5-8,CASRRPGTGDHEQYF,TGTGCCAGCAGGCGTCCAGGGACAGGGGACCACGAGCAGTACTTC
TRBJ2-5,-,-,TRBV5-4,CASSSMTGQETQYF,TGTGCCAGCAGCTCGATGACAGGCCAAGAGACCCAGTACTTC
TRBJ2-3,-,-,TRBV3-1/TRBV3-2,CASSQGPYPLVTDTQYF,TGTGCCAGCAGCCAAGGACCCTATCCCCTCGTCACAGATACGCAGTATTTT
TRBJ2-7,-,TRBD1,TRBV5-1,CASSLGTGYEQYF,TGCGCCAGCAGCTTGGGGACAGGTTACGAGCAGTACTTC
TRBJ2-3,-,-,TRBV24-1,CATSDLGRGGTDTQYF,TGTGCCACCAGCGATTTAGGGCGGGGAGGCACAGATACGCAGTATTTT
TRBJ2-3,-,-,TRBV4-2,CASSRQISTDTQYF,TGTGCCAGCAGCCGACAGATTAGCACAGATACGCAGTATTTT
TRBJ2-2,-,-,TRBV5-1,CASSSALQGSSNTGELFF,TGCGCCAGCAGCTCGGCTCTACAGGGTTCCTCGAACACCGGGGAGCTGTTTTTT
TRBJ1-5,few,-,TRBV4-1,CASSQVEGSRQPQHF,TGCGCCAGCAGCCAAGTCGAAGGGTCTCGTCAGCCCCAGCATTTT
TRBJ1-6,-,-,TRBV7-9,CASSLEGGSSPLHF,TGTGCCAGCAGCTTGGAGGGGGGGTCTTCGCCCCTCCACTTT
TRBJ2-1,-,TRBD2,TRBV19,CASSIGTSGGLGNEQFF,TGTGCCAGTAGTATAGGGACTAGCGGGGGTCTAGGCAATGAGCAGTTCTTC
TRBJ2-1,-,TRBD1,TRBV6-5,CASSKDRANEQFF,TGTGCCAGCAGTAAGGACAGGGCCAATGAGCAGTTCTTC
TRBJ1-5,-,-,TRBV7-2,CASSLAGTLNQPQHF,TGTGCCAGCAGCTTAGCGGGGACCCTCAATCAGCCCCAGCATTTT
TRBJ1-6,-,-,TRBV14,CASSQGTINSPLHF,TGTGCCAGCAGCCAGGGGACGATTAATTCACCCCTCCACTTT
TRBJ1-1,once,-,TRBV2,CASGTEVNTEAFF,TGTGCCAGCGGCACTGAAGTGAACACTGAAGCTTTCTTT
TRBJ1-1,-,TRBD1,TRBV7-8,CASSQDRGTEAFF,TGTGCCAGCAGCCAAGACAGGGGGACTGAAGCTTTCTTT
TRBJ2-4,-,-,TRBV2,CASSEGIQYF,TGTGCCAGCAGTGAAGGCATTCAGTACTTC
TRBJ1-1,-,-,TRBV3-1/TRBV3-2,CASSFRASNTEAFF,TGTGCCAGCAGCTTCCGGGCCTCGAACACTGAAGCTTTCTTT
TRBJ1-1,-,-,TRBV30,CAWTRLLNTEAFF,TGTGCCTGGACCCGACTTCTCAACACTGAAGCTTTCTTT
TRBJ1-4,-,TRBD1,TRBV6-5,CASSYRQGVGKLFF,TGTGCCAGCAGTTACCGACAGGGGGTAGGAAAACTGTTTTTT
TRBJ1-1,-,-,TRBV5-1,CASNSGEPGGRAFF,TGCGCCAGCAATAGCGGGGAACCCGGTGGACGAGCTTTCTTT
TRBJ1-5,once,-,TRBV5-1,CASSPYADFSNQPQHF,TGCGCCAGCAGCCCATATGCGGACTTTAGCAATCAGCCCCAGCATTTT
TRBJ1-1,-,TRBD1,TRBV7-9,CASSSPGQVTEAFF,TGTGCCAGCAGCTCCCCGGGACAGGTCACTGAAGCTTTCTTT
TRBJ1-2,-,-,TRBV24-1,CATKGGANYGYTF,TGTGCCACCAAAGGGGGGGCGAACTATGGCTACACCTTC
TRBJ2-2,-,-,TRBV5-5,CASTPEGRTGELFF,TGTGCCAGCACCCCCGAGGGCAGAACCGGGGAGCTGTTTTTT
TRBJ2-1,-,-,TRBV7-9,CASTMGDNEQFF,TGTGCCAGCACCATGGGGGACAATGAGCAGTTCTTC
TRBJ2-7,-,TRBD1,TRBV6-1,CASSEIGTASYEQYF,TGTGCCAGCAGTGAGATCGGGACAGCGTCCTACGAGCAGTACTTC
TRBJ2-3,once,-,TRBV30,CAWTGVGSDTQYF,TGTGCCTGGACCGGGGTCGGCTCAGATACGCAGTATTTT
TRBJ2-1,-,TRBD1,TRBV14,CASSRDRVTYNEQFF,TGTGCCAGCAGCCGGGACAGAGTTACCTACAATGAGCAGTTCTTC
TRBJ2-2,-,-,TRBV19,CASIRGRGAGELFF,TGTGCCAGTATTCGGGGCAGGGGAGCCGGGGAGCTGTTTTTT
TRBJ2-5,once,-,TRBV21-1,CASSKARETQYF,TGTGCCAGCAGCAAAGCCCGAGAGACCCAGTACTTC
TRBJ2-7,-,TRBD2,TRBV14,CASSHGGVEQYF,TGTGCCAGCAGCCATGGGGGGGTCGAGCAGTACTTC
TRBJ2-7,-,TRBD1,TRBV9,CARGGPGQGVSYEQYF,TGTGCCCGCGGGGGCCCGGGACAGGGGGTGTCCTACGAGCAGTACTTC
TRBJ1-2,-,TRBD1,TRBV27,CASSLSRGRYGYTF,TGTGCCAGCAGTTTATCCAGGGGGCGTTATGGCTACACCTTC
TRBJ2-6,few,TRBD1,TRBV7-2,CASSLVRTGSSGANVLTF,TGTGCCAGCAGCTTAGTTCGGACAGGATCTTCTGGGGCCAACGTCCTGACTTTC
TRBJ1-2,-,-,TRBV4-1,CASSHDRMKRYGYTF,TGCGCCAGCAGCCATGACAGGATGAAACGATATGGCTACACCTTC